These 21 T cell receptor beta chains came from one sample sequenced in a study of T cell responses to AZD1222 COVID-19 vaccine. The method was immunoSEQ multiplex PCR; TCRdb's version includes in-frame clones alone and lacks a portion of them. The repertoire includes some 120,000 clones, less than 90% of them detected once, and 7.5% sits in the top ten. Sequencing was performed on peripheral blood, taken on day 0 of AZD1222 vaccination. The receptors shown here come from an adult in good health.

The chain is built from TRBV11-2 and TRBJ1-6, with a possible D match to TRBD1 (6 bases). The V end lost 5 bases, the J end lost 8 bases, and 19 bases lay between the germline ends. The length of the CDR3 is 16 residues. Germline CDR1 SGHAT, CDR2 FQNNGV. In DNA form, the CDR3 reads TGTGCCAGCAGCGCCAGGGGTACGGGAAACGATTCACCCCTCCACTTT. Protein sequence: CASSARGTGNDSPLHF.

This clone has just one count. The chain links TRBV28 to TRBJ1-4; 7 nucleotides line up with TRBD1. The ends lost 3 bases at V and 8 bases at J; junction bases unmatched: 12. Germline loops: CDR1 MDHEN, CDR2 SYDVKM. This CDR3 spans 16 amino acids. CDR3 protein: CASSFSPTGPKEKLFF. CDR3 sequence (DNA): TGTGCCAGCAGTTTCTCCCCGACAGGGCCGAAGGAAAAACTGTTTTTT.

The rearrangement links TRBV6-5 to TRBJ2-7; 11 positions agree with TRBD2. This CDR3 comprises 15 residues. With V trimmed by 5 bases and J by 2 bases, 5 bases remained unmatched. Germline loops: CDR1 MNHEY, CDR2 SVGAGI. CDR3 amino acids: CASSRAGLAAYEQYF. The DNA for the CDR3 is TGTGCCAGCAGTAGAGCGGGACTAGCGGCCTACGAGCAGTACTTC.

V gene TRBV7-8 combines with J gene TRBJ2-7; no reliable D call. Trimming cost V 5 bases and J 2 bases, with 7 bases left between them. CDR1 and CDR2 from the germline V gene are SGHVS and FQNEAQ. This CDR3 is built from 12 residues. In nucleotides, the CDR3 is TGTGCCAGCAGCCGCGGAGCCTACGAGCAGTACTTC. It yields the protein CASSRGAYEQYF.

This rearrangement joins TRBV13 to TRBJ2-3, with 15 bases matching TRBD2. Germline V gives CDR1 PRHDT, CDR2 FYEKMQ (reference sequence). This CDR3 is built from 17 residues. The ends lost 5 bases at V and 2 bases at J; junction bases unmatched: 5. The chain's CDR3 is CASSLGLAGGNTDTQYF. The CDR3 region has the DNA TGTGCCAGCAGCCTCGGACTAGCGGGGGGGAACACAGATACGCAGTATTTT.

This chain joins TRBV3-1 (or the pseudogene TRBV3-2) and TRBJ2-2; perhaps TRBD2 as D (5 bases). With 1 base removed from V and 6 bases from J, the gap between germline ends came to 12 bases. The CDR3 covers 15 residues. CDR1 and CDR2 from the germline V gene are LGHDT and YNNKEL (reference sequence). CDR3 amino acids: CASSQGETRSGELFF. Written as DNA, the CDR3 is TGTGCCAGCAGCCAAGGGGAGACCCGGTCCGGGGAGCTGTTTTTT.

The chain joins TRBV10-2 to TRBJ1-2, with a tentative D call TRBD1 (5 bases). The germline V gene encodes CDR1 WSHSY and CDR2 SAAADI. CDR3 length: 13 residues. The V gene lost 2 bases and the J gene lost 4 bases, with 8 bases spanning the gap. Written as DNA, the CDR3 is TGCGCCAGCAGTGAGCAGGGTATCTATGGCTACACCTTC. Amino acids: CASSEQGIYGYTF.

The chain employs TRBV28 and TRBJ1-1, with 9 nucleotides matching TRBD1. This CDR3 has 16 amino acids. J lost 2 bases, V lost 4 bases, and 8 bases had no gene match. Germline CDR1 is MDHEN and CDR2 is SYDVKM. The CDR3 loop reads CASSWDRESFNTEAFF. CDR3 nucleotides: TGTGCCAGCAGTTGGGACAGGGAATCTTTTAACACTGAAGCTTTCTTT. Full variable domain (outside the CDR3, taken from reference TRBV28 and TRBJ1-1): DVKVTQSSRYLVKRTGEKVFLECVQDMDHENMFWYRQDPGLGLRLIYFSYDVKMKEKGDIPEGYSVSREKKERFSLILESASTNQTSMYLCASSWDRESFNTEAFFGQGTRLTVV.

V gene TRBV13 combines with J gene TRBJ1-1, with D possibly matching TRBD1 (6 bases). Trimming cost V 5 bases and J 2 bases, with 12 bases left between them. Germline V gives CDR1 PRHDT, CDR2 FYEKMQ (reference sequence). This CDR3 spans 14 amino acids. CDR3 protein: CASSQLGGNTEAFF. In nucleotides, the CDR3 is TGTGCCAGCAGCCAGTTAGGGGGTAACACTGAAGCTTTCTTT.

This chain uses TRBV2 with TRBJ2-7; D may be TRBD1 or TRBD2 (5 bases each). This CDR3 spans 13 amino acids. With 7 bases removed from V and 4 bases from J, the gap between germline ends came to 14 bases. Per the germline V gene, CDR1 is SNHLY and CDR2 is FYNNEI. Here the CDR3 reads CASIWAGSYEQYF. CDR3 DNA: TGTGCCAGCATTTGGGCAGGGAGTTACGAGCAGTACTTC.

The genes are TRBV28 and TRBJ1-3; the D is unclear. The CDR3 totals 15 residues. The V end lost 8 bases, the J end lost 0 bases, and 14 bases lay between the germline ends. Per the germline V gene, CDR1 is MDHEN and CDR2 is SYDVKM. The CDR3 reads CASQPTDRSGNTIYF. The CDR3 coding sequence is TGTGCCAGCCAGCCGACGGACCGCTCTGGAAACACCATATATTTT.

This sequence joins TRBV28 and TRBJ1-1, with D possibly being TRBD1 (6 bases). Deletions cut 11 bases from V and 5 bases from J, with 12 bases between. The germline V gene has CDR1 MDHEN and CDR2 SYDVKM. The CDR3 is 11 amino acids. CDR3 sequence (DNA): TGTGCCTGTACCGACAGGACTGAAGCTTTCTTT. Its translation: CACTDRTEAFF. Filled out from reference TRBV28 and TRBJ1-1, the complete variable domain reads DVKVTQSSRYLVKRTGEKVFLECVQDMDHENMFWYRQDPGLGLRLIYFSYDVKMKEKGDIPEGYSVSREKKERFSLILESASTNQTSMYLCACTDRTEAFFGQGTRLTVV.

The CDR3 region is CASSRRGGRRTGELFF. As DNA, the CDR3 is TGTGCCAGCAGCCGACGAGGAGGGCGGCGCACCGGGGAGCTGTTTTTT. This chain links TRBV3-1 (or the pseudogene TRBV3-2) with TRBJ2-2, with D possibly being TRBD2 (6 bases). The CDR3 runs to 16 residues. The germline CDR1 and CDR2 sequences are LGHDT and YNNKEL (reference sequence). Trimming stripped 4 bases from V and 4 bases from J, with 16 bases between.

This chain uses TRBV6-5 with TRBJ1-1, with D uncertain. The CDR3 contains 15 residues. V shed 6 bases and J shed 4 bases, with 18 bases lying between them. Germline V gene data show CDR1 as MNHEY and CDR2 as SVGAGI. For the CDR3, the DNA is TGTGCCAGCAGGCACTTTGGACTGGATCTCACTGAAGCTTTCTTT. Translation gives CASRHFGLDLTEAFF.

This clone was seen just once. The CDR3 bases are TGTGCCAGCAGTTACAGCTCTGGGGCCAACGTCCTGACTTTC. Its translation is CASSYSSGANVLTF. The rearrangement uses TRBV6-5 and TRBJ2-6; the D is unclear. CDR1 MNHEY and CDR2 SVGAGI come from the germline V gene. This CDR3 comprises 14 residues. Trimming pared 2 bases from V and 0 bases from J, leaving 2 bases between.

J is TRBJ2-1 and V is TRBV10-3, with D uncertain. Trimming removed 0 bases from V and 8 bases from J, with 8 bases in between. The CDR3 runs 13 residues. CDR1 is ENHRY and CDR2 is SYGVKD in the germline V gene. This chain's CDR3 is CAISESQGHEQFF. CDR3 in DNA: TGTGCCATCAGTGAGTCCCAAGGGCATGAGCAGTTCTTC.

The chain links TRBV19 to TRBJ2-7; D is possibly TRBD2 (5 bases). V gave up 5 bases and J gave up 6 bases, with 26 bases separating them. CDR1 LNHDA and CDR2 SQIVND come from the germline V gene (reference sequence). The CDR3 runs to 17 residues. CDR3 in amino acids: CASSAGRSHILSGEQYF. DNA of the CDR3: TGTGCCAGTAGTGCGGGTAGGTCACATATATTGTCGGGCGAGCAGTACTTC.

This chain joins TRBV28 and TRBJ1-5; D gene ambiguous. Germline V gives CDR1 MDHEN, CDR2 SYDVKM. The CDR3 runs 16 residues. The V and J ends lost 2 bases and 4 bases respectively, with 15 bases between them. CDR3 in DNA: TGTGCCAGCAGTTTAGAGGCAGGCGGTTTGAATCAGCCCCAGCATTTT. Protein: CASSLEAGGLNQPQHF.

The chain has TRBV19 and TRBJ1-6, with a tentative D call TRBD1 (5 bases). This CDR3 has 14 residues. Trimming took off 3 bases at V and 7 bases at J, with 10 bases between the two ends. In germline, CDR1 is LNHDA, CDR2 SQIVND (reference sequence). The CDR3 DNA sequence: TGTGCCAGTAGTATCACAGGACGAAATTCACCCCTCCACTTT. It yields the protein CASSITGRNSPLHF.

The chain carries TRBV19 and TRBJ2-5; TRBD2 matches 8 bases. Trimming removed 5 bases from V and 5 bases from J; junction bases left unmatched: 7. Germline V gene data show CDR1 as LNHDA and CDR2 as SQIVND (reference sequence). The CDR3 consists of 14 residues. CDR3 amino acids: CASSDSGTRETQYF. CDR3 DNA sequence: TGTGCCAGTAGTGATAGCGGGACCAGGGAGACCCAGTACTTC.

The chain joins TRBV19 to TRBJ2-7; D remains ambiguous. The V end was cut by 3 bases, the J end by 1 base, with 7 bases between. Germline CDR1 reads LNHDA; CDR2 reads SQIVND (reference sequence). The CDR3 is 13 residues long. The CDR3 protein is CASSMKPSYEQYF. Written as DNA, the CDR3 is TGTGCCAGTAGTATGAAACCATCCTACGAGCAGTACTTC.